This T cell receptor beta chain stems from a study (dated by TCRdb to about 2016). This clonotype appeared many times. Which antigen it targets is not known. Per-base quality was not reported, and no clone a single base away is much larger than it. Library construction relied on RT-PCR. Reads for this sample came from an Illumina MiSeq. TCRdb trimmed the raw reads at Q25, called clones with MiXCR and kept productive beta chains. When rows share a CDR3 protein, they turn into one entry using the most common DNA and genes. The sample yields 550,000 to 750,000 distinct CDR3 sequences; 13% to 15% were counted once. 3% to 4.5% of the sample is held by the ten biggest clonotypes. As encoded in the germline V gene (reference sequence), CDR1 is DFQATT while CDR2 is SNEGSKA. Deletion took 6 bases off V and 5 bases off J, with a span of 22 bases between the germline ends. From the cysteine through the phenylalanine, the CDR3 covers 15 amino acids. CDR3 DNA only is kept here, 45 bases in frame from base 1.

The chain is encoded by TRBV20-1 joined to TRBJ2-5; a tentative D match to TRBD1 spans 6 bases. The sequenced sample was memory CD4+ T cells from blood. The receptor comes from a female donor in good health, serving as a healthy control. DNA sequence: TGCAGTGCCCCCCGTGGTGCTGGGGGCTATGAGACCCAGTACTTC. Its protein reads: CSAPRGAGGYETQYF.